The 20 T cell receptor beta chains given below trace back to one sample, sequenced in a study of T cells after yellow fever vaccination. TCRdb passed the 5' RACE reads through MiXCR, listing each CDR3 protein once. The repertoire holds roughly 49,000 distinct CDR3 sequences, with less than 9% as singletons. This material consisted of CD8+ T cells sorted from PBMCs, taken around 16 days after the first yellow fever vaccination. The receptors were gathered from a man between 18 and 35 years old who received the YFV17D yellow fever vaccine.

This clonotype was found many times. This rearrangement joins TRBV6-5 to TRBJ2-3; TRBD2 aligns across 8 bases. Losses at the gene ends were 5 bases for V and 1 base for J; bases not matched to a gene: 11. The CDR3 runs to 17 residues. Germline CDR1 is MNHEY and CDR2 is SVGAGI. In DNA, the CDR3 is TGTGCCAGCAGTCATACCCCGGGACTAGAGGGCACAGATACGCAGTATTTT. Protein: CASSHTPGLEGTDTQYF.

At least ten counts were recorded for this clonotype. Germline is not matched at one junction end, which may reflect a read error. The chain is built from TRBV4-2 and TRBJ1-5; possible D gene TRBD1, 6 bases. The CDR3 contains 14 residues. The germline V gene encodes CDR1 LGHNA and CDR2 YNFKEQ. Written as DNA, the CDR3 is TGTGCCAGCAACCAAGATCAGGGGAGTCAGCCCCAGCATTTT. Its translation is CASNQDQGSQPQHF.

This clonotype was observed a handful of times. The chain has TRBV3-1 and TRBJ1-2, with 10 bases aligning to TRBD1. This CDR3 comprises 14 residues. Germline V lookup: CDR1 LGHDT, CDR2 YNNKEL (reference sequence). V was clipped by 3 bases and J by 4 bases; unmatched bases: 2. CDR3 protein: CASSHGTGAYGYTF. The CDR3 DNA reads TGTGCCAGCAGCCACGGGACAGGGGCCTATGGCTACACCTTC. Full variable domain (remainder filled in from reference TRBV3-1 and TRBJ1-2): DTAVSQTPKYLVTQMGNDKSIKCEQNLGHDTMYWYKQDSKKFLKIMFSYNNKELIINETVPNRFSPKSPDKAHLNLHINSLELGDSAVYFCASSHGTGAYGYTFGSGTRLTVV.

About this clonotype itself: This could be a read error, since a much larger clone is one nucleotide away. V is TRBV7-6 and J is TRBJ2-7; D uncertain. Germline assignment: CDR1 SGHVS and CDR2 FNYEAQ. The CDR3 is 15 amino acids. Trimming removed 9 bases from V and 3 bases from J, with 21 bases in between. CDR3 sequence (DNA): TGTGCCAGATCCCTAAACCCCGACGGGCTCTACGAGCAGTACTTC. Residues: CARSLNPDGLYEQYF.

This clonotype was observed many times. The chain recombines TRBV5-5 with TRBJ2-1; D gene ambiguous. Germline V CDR1 and CDR2: SGHKS, YYEKEE (reference sequence). V gave up 5 bases and J gave up 2 bases, with 14 bases separating them. This CDR3 has 15 residues. CDR3: CASSGVARTYNEQFF. CDR3 DNA: TGTGCCAGCAGTGGGGTCGCCCGAACCTACAATGAGCAGTTCTTC. Looking up the rest from reference TRBV5-5 and TRBJ2-1 gives the full variable domain: DAGVTQSPTHLIKTRGQQVTLRCSPISGHKSVSWYQQVLGQGPQFIFQYYEKEERGRGNFPDRFSARQFPNYSSELNVNALLLGDSALYLCASSGVARTYNEQFFGPGTRLTVL.

This clonotype was counted at least ten times. V is TRBV2 and J is TRBJ2-7; 7 bases map to TRBD1. Germline V gene lookup returns CDR1 SNHLY and CDR2 FYNNEI. The junction had 5 bases not matched to a gene; V was cut back by 9 bases and J by 0 bases. This CDR3 has 13 amino acids. The CDR3 DNA is TGTGCCAGTGAGGGGACAGCCTCCTACGAGCAGTACTTC. It yields the protein CASEGTASYEQYF. Looking up the rest from reference TRBV2 and TRBJ2-7 gives the full variable domain: EPEVTQTPSHQVTQMGQEVILRCVPISNHLYFYWYRQILGQKVEFLVSFYNNEISEKSEIFDDQFSVERPDGSNFTLKIRSTKLEDSAMYFCASEGTASYEQYFGPGTRLTVT.

This clonotype has a count of ten or more. The chain recombines TRBV3-1 with TRBJ2-7; D is possibly TRBD1 or TRBD2 (5 bases each). Germline CDR1 is LGHDT and CDR2 is YNNKEL (reference sequence). Trimming left V 4 bases short and J 3 bases short, with 13 bases between. This CDR3 region has 14 residues. The CDR3: CASSPGTVDYEQYV. DNA of the CDR3: TGTGCCAGCAGCCCCGGGACGGTGGACTACGAGCAGTACGTC.

This clonotype was observed many times. The gene calls are TRBV5-5 and TRBJ1-5; D gene unclear. Germline CDR1 SGHKS, CDR2 YYEKEE (reference sequence). This CDR3 is built from 14 residues. The V gene lost 2 bases and the J gene lost 0 bases, with 6 bases spanning the gap. DNA for the CDR3: TGTGCCAGCAGCTTTTTCGATAGCAATCAGCCCCAGCATTTT. Its protein is CASSFFDSNQPQHF.

This clonotype was observed at least ten times. J is TRBJ2-4 and V is TRBV12-3 or TRBV12-4; TRBD1 aligns across 8 bases. Losses at the gene ends were 2 bases for V and 0 bases for J; bases not matched to a gene: 9. This CDR3 has 18 amino acids. The CDR3, as DNA: TGTGCCAGCAGTTTACCGACAGGGGCGGATATAGCCAAAAACATTCAGTACTTC. Encoded protein: CASSLPTGADIAKNIQYF.

This clonotype was counted ten times or more. The V gene is TRBV20-1, the J gene TRBJ1-1; 7 nucleotides agree with TRBD1. The CDR3 is made up of 17 amino acids. After removal of 0 bases from V and 1 base from J, the junction contained 11 bases not matched to a gene. Germline V CDR1 and CDR2: DFQATT, SNEGSKA (reference sequence). CDR3 nucleotides: TGCAGTGCTAGAGAATTCCCCACAGGGGTGGGGAACACTGAAGCTTTCTTT. It translates to CSAREFPTGVGNTEAFF.

This clonotype was detected many times. The J gene is TRBJ2-1, the V gene TRBV4-1; no reliable D call. This CDR3 is 15 amino acids long. The germline CDR1 and CDR2 sequences are MGHRA and YSYEKL. The V end was cut by 0 bases, the J end by 0 bases, with 6 bases between. Here the CDR3 DNA reads TGCGCCAGCAGCCAAGACTCTAGCTCCTACAATGAGCAGTTCTTC. This sequence encodes CASSQDSSSYNEQFF.

This clonotype was recorded many times. The chain uses TRBV7-8 and TRBJ2-3, with 9 bases lining up with TRBD2. CDR3 length equals 15 residues. Unmatched junction bases numbered 5, after V lost 2 bases and J lost 5 bases. Germline CDR1 reads SGHVS; CDR2 reads FQNEAQ. CDR3 residues: CASSLTAGGGDTQYF. CDR3 DNA sequence: TGTGCCAGCAGCTTAACGGCGGGGGGGGGAGATACGCAGTATTTT.

The sample holds many counts of this clonotype. The chain uses TRBV7-9 and TRBJ1-3; D gene uncertain. The CDR3 runs to 16 residues. V lost 5 bases and J lost 1, with 15 bases in between. Germline values: CDR1 SEHNR, CDR2 FQNEAQ (reference sequence). CDR3 DNA sequence: TGTGCCAGCAGCCGCGGGCCGATCCGATCTGGAAACACCATATATTTT. Its translation is CASSRGPIRSGNTIYF.

The J gene is TRBJ2-2, the V gene TRBV7-9, with TRBD1 identical over 7 bases. There are 15 residues in the CDR3. J lost 3 bases, V lost 1 base, and 2 bases had no gene match. The V gene's germline CDR1 is SEHNR and CDR2 FQNEAQ (reference sequence). CDR3 nucleotides: TGTGCCAGCAGCTTAGTCCAGGGGGACACCGGGGAGCTGTTTTTT. Translation gives CASSLVQGDTGELFF.

This CDR3 is CSARFEVVLGPDTQYF. The CDR3 DNA follows: TGCAGTGCTAGGTTTGAGGTCGTGCTAGGCCCAGATACGCAGTATTTT. The V and J genes are TRBV20-1 and TRBJ2-3; D remains unclear. Germline V lookup: CDR1 DFQATT, CDR2 SNEGSKA (reference sequence). The CDR3 runs 16 residues. Trimming cost V 3 bases and J 4 bases, with 20 bases left between them.

This sequence joins TRBV5-1 and TRBJ2-7; D is possibly TRBD1 (5 bases). This CDR3 has 15 residues. Germline V gives CDR1 SGHRS, CDR2 YFSETQ. V was clipped by 0 bases and J by 0 bases, with 10 bases between them. The CDR3 nucleotides read TGCGCCAGCAGCTTGGGTGAAGGGGTCTCCTACGAGCAGTACGTC. Translation: CASSLGEGVSYEQYV.

For this clonotype: A read error is possible here, since a much larger clone lies one base away. The chain employs TRBV15 and TRBJ1-1; the D gene is possibly TRBD1 (6 bases). V lost 0 bases and J lost 5, with 10 bases in between. The CDR3 consists of 14 residues. Germline loops: CDR1 LNHNV, CDR2 YYDKDF (reference sequence). The CDR3 bases are TGTGCCACCAGCAGAGATACAGGGATGACTGAAGCTTTCTTT. This encodes CATSRDTGMTEAFF.

Many counts were recorded for this clonotype. The genes are TRBV5-1 and TRBJ2-2; D not certain. From germline, CDR1 is SGHRS and CDR2 YFSETQ. The CDR3 covers 12 residues. The germline V and J ends were trimmed by 4 bases and 2 bases, with 3 bases remaining between them. The CDR3 spells CASSHNTGELFF. The CDR3 DNA follows: TGCGCCAGCAGCCACAACACCGGGGAGCTGTTTTTT.

This clonotype was detected many times. The CDR3 sequence: CSVEDLTDTQYF. CDR3 DNA: TGCAGCGTTGAAGATCTCACAGATACGCAGTATTTT. V is TRBV29-1 and J is TRBJ2-3; D is ambiguous. The germline gives CDR1 SQVTM, CDR2 ANQGSEA. The CDR3 loop spans 12 amino acids. V shed 0 bases and J shed 2 bases, with 3 bases lying between them.

This clonotype was observed many times. The chain links TRBV12-3 or TRBV12-4 to TRBJ2-4; D possibly corresponds to TRBD1 (5 bases). V gave up 0 bases and J gave up 7 bases, with 13 bases separating them. CDR3 size: 15 residues. The CDR3 is CASSLAGQAMNIQYF. The CDR3 DNA is TGTGCCAGCAGTTTAGCGGGGCAAGCCATGAACATTCAGTACTTC.